Listed here are 19 T cell receptor beta chains from one sample, sequenced in a study of long-term antiretroviral therapy in people with HIV. Sequencing used immunoSEQ v3.0 at survey level. Sequencing used immunoSEQ multiplex PCR; TCRdb keeps in-frame clones, though not all of them. The sample includes some 30,000 clones, almost 85% of them seen just once. Sequencing was performed on unsorted PBMCs, taken about 3.3 years after starting antiretroviral therapy. The origin of the receptors is a man between 18 and 29 years old with HIV.

This sequence joins TRBV18 and TRBJ1-5; 8 bases are shared with TRBD1. The CDR3 consists of 16 residues. Germline lookup yields CDR1 KGHSH and CDR2 LQKENI. V shed 2 bases and J 1 base; nucleotides not matched to a gene: 4. CDR3 DNA: TGTGCCAGCTCACCAGACAGGGGAGTGAGCAATCAGCCCCAGCATTTT. Protein: CASSPDRGVSNQPQHF.

The genes are TRBV2 and TRBJ2-5, with D perhaps matching TRBD1 or TRBD2 (6 bases each). This CDR3 has 16 amino acids. Germline CDR1 reads SNHLY; CDR2 reads FYNNEI. V lost 7 bases and J 5 bases, leaving 23 bases between the germline ends. This CDR3 is CASKGGPPARGETQYF. DNA of the CDR3: TGTGCCAGCAAGGGGGGACCCCCTGCCCGGGGGGAGACCCAGTACTTC.

The chain is built from TRBV13 and TRBJ2-5; TRBD2 agrees at 7 bases. The CDR3 loop spans 17 amino acids. Germline-derived CDR1 and CDR2 are PRHDT and FYEKMQ (reference sequence). V shed 0 bases, J shed 1 base, and the junction held 8 bases outside the gene matches. The chain's CDR3 is CASSLGRGGPSQETQYF. CDR3 DNA: TGTGCCAGCAGCTTAGGCCGGGGAGGGCCCTCCCAAGAGACCCAGTACTTC.

The J gene is TRBJ1-2, the V gene TRBV7-9, with a weak D call TRBD1 (5 bases). The CDR3 loop spans 15 amino acids. Looked up from germline, CDR1 is SEHNR and CDR2 is FQNEAQ (reference sequence). V was pared by 8 bases and J by 7 bases, with 23 bases between. CDR3 coding DNA: TGTGCCAGCCACGGGGCCTCGGGGGGTGGCTCTGGCTACACCTTC. Translating gives CASHGASGGGSGYTF.

The rearrangement joins TRBV29-1 to TRBJ1-1, with D maybe TRBD1 (5 bases). The CDR3 covers 13 residues. V was clipped by 3 bases and J by 0 bases, with 8 bases between them. Germline CDR1 SQVTM, CDR2 ANQGSEA. Here the CDR3 DNA reads TGCAGCGTTGATGACAGCTTGAACACTGAAGCTTTCTTT. It translates to CSVDDSLNTEAFF.

The V call is TRBV4-3, the J call TRBJ2-3, with 10 nucleotides matching TRBD1. After removal of 1 base from V and 3 bases from J, the junction contained 7 bases not matched to a gene. There are 17 residues in the CDR3. Germline V gene data show CDR1 as LGHNA and CDR2 as YSLEER. CDR3 nucleotides: TGCGCCAGCAGCCAAGCGACAGGGGGCCGAGGGACAGATACGCAGTATTTT. Its protein is CASSQATGGRGTDTQYF.

The chain has TRBV14 and TRBJ2-3; possible D gene TRBD1, 6 bases. V shed 11 bases and J shed 2 bases, with 14 bases lying between them. CDR3 length: 13 amino acids. CDR1 is SGHDN and CDR2 is FVKESK in the germline V gene. The CDR3 DNA reads as TGTGCCTGCCGGGACACCAACACAGATACGCAGTATTTT. Encoded protein: CACRDTNTDTQYF.

The chain couples TRBV5-1 to TRBJ2-5; D not resolved. V dropped 0 bases and J dropped 0 bases, with 6 bases sitting between them. CDR1 is SGHRS, CDR2 YFSETQ, per germline. The CDR3 runs to 14 residues. CDR3 DNA: TGCGCCAGCAGCTTGGCGGTGGACCAAGAGACCCAGTACTTC. Its translation: CASSLAVDQETQYF.

The rearrangement uses TRBV9 and TRBJ2-5; D gene unclear. There are 19 residues in the CDR3. V lost 0 bases and J 3 bases, leaving 24 bases between the germline ends. Germline CDR1 SGDLS, CDR2 YYNGEE. The CDR3 region has the DNA TGTGCCAGCAGCGTAGGTGTAGGACGCACTAACGGACCCGAAGAGACCCAGTACTTC. Protein sequence: CASSVGVGRTNGPEETQYF.

This clone was seen more than once but under ten times. This chain uses TRBV2 with TRBJ2-1; the D gene could be TRBD1 or TRBD2 (5 bases each). The V gene's germline CDR1 is SNHLY and CDR2 FYNNEI. The V end was cut by 8 bases, the J end by 5 bases, with 10 bases between. CDR3 length: 12 amino acids. In nucleotides, the CDR3 is TGTGCCAGCGATAGAGGGGACAATGAGCAGTTCTTC. Protein sequence: CASDRGDNEQFF.

This clone was observed a single time. The chain uses TRBV15 and TRBJ2-7, with unresolved D. The CDR3 is 13 residues long. V lost 3 bases to trimming and J lost 3 bases, with 9 bases between them. CDR1 and CDR2 (germline): LNHNV, YYDKDF (reference sequence). Here the CDR3 reads CATSSEIFYEQYF. Here the CDR3 DNA reads TGTGCCACCAGCAGCGAAATTTTCTACGAGCAGTACTTC.

This clone occurred once. The chain couples TRBV7-2 to TRBJ2-7; 8 bases map to TRBD1. The CDR3 loop spans 14 amino acids. V dropped 3 bases and J dropped 1; count of bases not matched to a gene: 2. Germline CDR1 and CDR2: SGHTA and FQGNSA. The CDR3 bases are TGTGCCAGCAGCTTTGGACAGGGTTCCTACGAGCAGTACTTC. It encodes CASSFGQGSYEQYF. The entire variable domain, with the rest obtained from reference TRBV7-2 and TRBJ2-7, is as follows: GAGVSQSPSNKVTEKGKDVELRCDPISGHTALYWYRQSLGQGLEFLIYFQGNSAPDKSGLPSDRFSAERTGGSVSTLTIQRTQQEDSAVYLCASSFGQGSYEQYFGPGTRLTVT.

This chain joins TRBV28 and TRBJ2-7, with TRBD1 as a possible D gene (5 bases). Trimming removed 3 bases from V and 5 bases from J, with 11 bases in between. The germline V gene has CDR1 MDHEN and CDR2 SYDVKM. This CDR3 has 13 residues. The CDR3: CASSFQGQDEQYF. Here the CDR3 DNA reads TGTGCCAGCAGTTTCCAGGGCCAAGACGAGCAGTACTTC.

The rearrangement links TRBV7-2 to TRBJ2-2; D ambiguous. This CDR3 has 14 amino acids. Trimming took off 1 base at V and 15 bases at J, with 18 bases between the two ends. Germline V gives CDR1 SGHTA, CDR2 FQGNSA. The CDR3 DNA is TGTGCCAGCAGCTTAGTTAGTGAGGCCCTCCTGATGTTTTTT. This sequence encodes CASSLVSEALLMFF.

This sequence joins TRBV4-3 and TRBJ2-1, with 7 bases identical to TRBD1. The CDR3 loop spans 12 amino acids. CDR1 and CDR2 from the germline V gene are LGHNA and YSLEER. Trimming at V came to 3 bases and at J to 12 bases, leaving 5 bases not matched to a gene. CDR3 DNA: TGCGCCAGCAGCCAGACAGGGTTCCCGCAGTTCTTC. Its protein is CASSQTGFPQFF.

CDR3 DNA sequence: TGTGCCAGCAGCCACCGAACCGGGACAGGGGGCACCGGGGAGCTGTTTTTT. It encodes CASSHRTGTGGTGELFF. The rearrangement uses TRBV14 and TRBJ2-2; 11 bases are a match to TRBD1. V dropped 3 bases and J dropped 4; count of bases not matched to a gene: 7. The V gene's germline CDR1 is SGHDN and CDR2 FVKESK. The CDR3 totals 17 residues. Full variable domain (remainder filled in from reference TRBV14 and TRBJ2-2): EAGVTQFPSHSVIEKGQTVTLRCDPISGHDNLYWYRRVMGKEIKFLLHFVKESKQDESGMPNNRFLAERTGGTYSTLKVQPAELEDSGVYFCASSHRTGTGGTGELFFGEGSRLTVL.

The chain combines TRBV5-1 with TRBJ1-4; the match to TRBD1 covers 9 bases. With V trimmed by 5 bases and J by 8 bases, 10 bases remained unmatched. The germline CDR1 and CDR2 sequences are SGHRS and YFSETQ. The CDR3 spans 15 residues. Here the CDR3 DNA reads TGCGCCAGCAGGGCCAGGGACAGGGCGTACGAAAAACTGTTTTTT. This translates into CASRARDRAYEKLFF.

V usage is TRBV5-5 and J usage is TRBJ2-7; possible D gene TRBD1, 6 bases. Trimming shortened V by 2 bases and J by 2 bases, and 14 bases separated the two germline ends. Germline CDR1 is SGHKS and CDR2 is YYEKEE (reference sequence). CDR3 size: 15 residues. DNA for the CDR3: TGTGCCAGCAGCTTTACCGGGACACTAACCTACGAGCAGTACTTC. Translation gives CASSFTGTLTYEQYF.

The CDR3 loop is CASSRQETQYF. The CDR3 DNA follows: TGTGCCAGCAGTCGCCAAGAGACCCAGTACTTC. V gene TRBV28 combines with J gene TRBJ2-5, with D unresolved. V lost 5 bases and J lost 1, with 2 bases in between. The germline CDR1 and CDR2 sequences are MDHEN and SYDVKM. The CDR3 loop spans 11 amino acids.